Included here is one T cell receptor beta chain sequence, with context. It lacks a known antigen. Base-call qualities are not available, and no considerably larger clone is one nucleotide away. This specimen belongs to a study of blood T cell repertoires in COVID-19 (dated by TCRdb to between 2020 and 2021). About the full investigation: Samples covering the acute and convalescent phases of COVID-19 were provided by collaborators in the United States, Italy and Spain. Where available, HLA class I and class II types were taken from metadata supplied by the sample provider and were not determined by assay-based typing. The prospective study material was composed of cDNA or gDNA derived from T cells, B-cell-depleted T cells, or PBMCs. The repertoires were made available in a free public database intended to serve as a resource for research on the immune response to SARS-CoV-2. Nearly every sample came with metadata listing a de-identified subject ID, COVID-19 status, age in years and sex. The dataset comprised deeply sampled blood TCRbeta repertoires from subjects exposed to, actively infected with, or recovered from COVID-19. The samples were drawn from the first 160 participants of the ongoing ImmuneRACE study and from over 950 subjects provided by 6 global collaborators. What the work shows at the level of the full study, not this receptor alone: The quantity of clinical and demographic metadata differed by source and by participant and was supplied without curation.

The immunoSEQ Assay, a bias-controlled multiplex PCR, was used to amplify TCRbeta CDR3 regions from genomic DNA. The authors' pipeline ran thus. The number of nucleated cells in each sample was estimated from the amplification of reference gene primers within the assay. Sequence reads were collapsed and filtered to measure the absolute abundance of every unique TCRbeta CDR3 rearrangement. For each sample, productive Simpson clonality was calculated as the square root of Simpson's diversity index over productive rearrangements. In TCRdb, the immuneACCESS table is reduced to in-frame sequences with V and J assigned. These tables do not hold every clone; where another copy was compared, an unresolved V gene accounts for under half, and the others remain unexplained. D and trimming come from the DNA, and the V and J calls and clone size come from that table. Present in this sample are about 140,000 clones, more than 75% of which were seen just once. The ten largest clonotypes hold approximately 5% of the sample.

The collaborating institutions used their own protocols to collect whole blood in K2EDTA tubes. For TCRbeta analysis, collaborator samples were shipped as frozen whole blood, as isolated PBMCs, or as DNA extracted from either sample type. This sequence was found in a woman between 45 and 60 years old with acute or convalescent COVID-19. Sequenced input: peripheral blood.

CDR3 reads: CASSAIQRPGNTIYF. The DNA sequence reads TGTGCCAGCTCAGCGATTCAGAGGCCTGGAAACACCATATATTTT. This chain is built from TRBV18 and TRBJ1-3; the D gene lacks a confident call. V is pared back by 5 bases and J by 2 bases, with 13 bases lying between the germline termini. The CDR3 runs 15 amino acids, cysteine and phenylalanine included. Only the CDR3 portion is preserved as DNA: 45 bases, with reading frame beginning at the first base. Taken from the germline V gene, the CDR1 and CDR2 loops are KGHSH and LQKENI.